Following are 23 T cell receptor beta chains from one sample sequenced in a study of Ad26.COV2.S vaccination and SARS-CoV-2 variants. Only in-frame clones appear in the TCRdb table, and some are missing; sequencing was by immunoSEQ multiplex PCR. The data hold 450,000 to 550,000 clones, with roughly 87% observed a single time. Treatment of the sample: some 19 received Ad26.COV2.S at low or high dose, single or two shots; a few received placebo; per-sample allocation not given. Samples were taken on day 63 after the first vaccine or placebo injection. The starting material was peripheral blood, obtained in a trial of Ad26.COV2.S vaccine versus placebo. The receptors shown here come from a person aged 18-65 years who received the Ad26.COV2.S COVID-19 vaccine or a placebo.

V gene TRBV28 combines with J gene TRBJ2-7; 9 bases are shared with TRBD2. The germline V gene encodes CDR1 MDHEN and CDR2 SYDVKM. The CDR3 length is 14 residues. Unmatched junction bases numbered 13, after V lost 10 bases and J lost 6 bases. CDR3 amino acids: CATLLSGGKGEQYF. CDR3 DNA: TGTGCCACCTTACTTAGCGGGGGAAAGGGCGAGCAGTACTTC.

This clone was picked up a small number of times. The chain employs TRBV6-5 and TRBJ1-6, with D possibly matching TRBD1 (5 bases). From germline, CDR1 is MNHEY and CDR2 SVGAGI. The CDR3 runs 15 residues. The ends were cut back, 6 bases at V and 8 bases at J, with 17 bases in the middle. Here the CDR3 reads CASRQSGGVDSPLHF. CDR3 DNA sequence: TGTGCCAGCAGACAATCGGGGGGTGTTGATTCACCCCTCCACTTT.

CDR3 amino acids: CASGGDSLSNQPQHF. CDR3 nucleotides: TGTGCCAGCGGGGGGGACAGCTTAAGCAATCAGCCCCAGCATTTT. V is TRBV2 and J is TRBJ1-5, with 7 bases matching TRBD1. The CDR3 consists of 15 residues. The germline V gene encodes CDR1 SNHLY and CDR2 FYNNEI. Trimming removed 8 bases from V and 1 base from J; junction bases left unmatched: 8. Complete variable domain (other parts from reference TRBV2 and TRBJ1-5): EPEVTQTPSHQVTQMGQEVILRCVPISNHLYFYWYRQILGQKVEFLVSFYNNEISEKSEIFDDQFSVERPDGSNFTLKIRSTKLEDSAMYFCASGGDSLSNQPQHFGDGTRLSIL.

V gene TRBV7-9 combines with J gene TRBJ1-1, with TRBD1 as a possible D gene (6 bases). V gave up 2 bases and J gave up 4 bases, with 14 bases separating them. This CDR3 region has 15 residues. The germline V gene has CDR1 SEHNR and CDR2 FQNEAQ (reference sequence). The CDR3 coding sequence is TGTGCCAGCAGCTTACGCGGGGGCCGGGGCACTGAAGCTTTCTTT. The encoded protein is CASSLRGGRGTEAFF.

This rearrangement joins TRBV27 to TRBJ1-5; a weak D match, TRBD1 (6 bases). There are 16 residues in the CDR3. Germline assignment: CDR1 MNHEY and CDR2 SMNVEV (reference sequence). V was clipped by 5 bases and J by 2 bases, with 16 bases between them. The CDR3 sequence is CASSPTRGPGNQPQHF. DNA of the CDR3: TGTGCCAGCAGTCCTACGCGGGGGCCAGGCAATCAGCCCCAGCATTTT.

The gene calls are TRBV6-4 and TRBJ1-5; no clear D. Germline values: CDR1 MRHNA, CDR2 SNTAGT. This CDR3 has 14 residues. V lost 0 bases and J 4 bases, leaving 7 bases between the germline ends. The chain's CDR3 is CASSDSIGNQPQHF. In DNA, the CDR3 is TGTGCCAGCAGTGACTCGATAGGGAATCAGCCCCAGCATTTT.

The chain combines TRBV24-1 with TRBJ1-5; no clear D. Per germline, CDR1 KGHDR and CDR2 SFDVKD. The CDR3 runs 12 residues. V dropped 3 bases and J dropped 6 bases, with 5 bases sitting between them. In nucleotides, the CDR3 is TGTGCCACCAGTGATACCGGTCAGCCCCAGCATTTT. This translates into CATSDTGQPQHF.

This chain joins TRBV5-4 and TRBJ2-2; a possible D gene is TRBD2 (5 bases). Between the trimmed V and J ends, which lost 2 bases and 3 bases, there was a span of 11 bases. The germline V gene encodes CDR1 SGHNT and CDR2 YYREEE (reference sequence). The CDR3 is 15 amino acids. The CDR3 region has the DNA TGTGCCAGCAGCTTTGGCGGGCCACACACCGGGGAGCTGTTTTTT. It is translated as CASSFGGPHTGELFF.

This chain joins TRBV18 and TRBJ2-2; 8 positions agree with TRBD2. CDR1 and CDR2 from the germline V gene are KGHSH and LQKENI. V was clipped by 3 bases and J by 4 bases; unmatched bases: 4. This CDR3 has 15 amino acids. CDR3 DNA: TGTGCCAGCTCACCGTTGCGGGAGGCCACCGGGGAGCTGTTTTTT. Encoded protein: CASSPLREATGELFF.

The chain joins TRBV5-1 to TRBJ2-3, with a possible D match to TRBD2 (6 bases). V was shortened by 1 base and J by 4 bases, with 10 bases between the two germline ends. The germline V gene encodes CDR1 SGHRS and CDR2 YFSETQ. This CDR3 is 14 amino acids long. CDR3 DNA: TGCGCCAGCAGCTTGTCTCCGGGAGCAGATACGCAGTATTTT. It specifies CASSLSPGADTQYF.

The rearrangement links TRBV7-2 to TRBJ2-5; D gene unclear. There are 16 residues in the CDR3. Per the germline V gene, CDR1 is SGHTA and CDR2 is FQGNSA. Trimming removed 0 bases from V and 6 bases from J, with 17 bases in between. The CDR3 nucleotides read TGTGCCAGCAGCTTAGCGGGGAACTTCCAAGGGAAGACCCAGTACTTC. Its translation is CASSLAGNFQGKTQYF.

V gene TRBV28 combines with J gene TRBJ1-2; D not certain. CDR3 length equals 14 residues. Between the trimmed V and J ends, which lost 5 bases and 0 bases, there was a span of 10 bases. From germline, CDR1 is MDHEN and CDR2 SYDVKM. CDR3 residues: CASSEDTANYGYTF. CDR3 nucleotide sequence: TGTGCCAGCAGTGAAGACACCGCTAACTATGGCTACACCTTC.

V gene TRBV18 combines with J gene TRBJ2-1, with 12 nucleotides matching TRBD2. V lost 3 bases to trimming and J lost 6 bases; unmatched junction nucleotides: 3. This CDR3 region has 15 residues. Per the germline V gene, CDR1 is KGHSH and CDR2 is LQKENI. CDR3 sequence (DNA): TGTGCCAGCTCACCCGGACTAGCGGGAAGCAATGAGCAGTTCTTC. Amino acid sequence: CASSPGLAGSNEQFF. The whole variable domain, filled in from reference TRBV18 and TRBJ2-1, reads NAGVMQNPRHLVRRRGQEARLRCSPMKGHSHVYWYRQLPEEGLKFMVYLQKENIIDESGMPKERFSAEFPKEGPSILRIQQVVRGDSAAYFCASSPGLAGSNEQFFGPGTRLTVL.

The J gene is TRBJ1-2, the V gene TRBV7-9; 8 positions agree with TRBD1. CDR3 length equals 14 residues. V gave up 4 bases and J gave up 6 bases; unmatched junction bases: 7. CDR1 SEHNR and CDR2 FQNEAQ come from the germline V gene (reference sequence). CDR3 sequence reads: CASSSLTGDDGYTF. Written as DNA, the CDR3 is TGTGCCAGCAGCTCCTTGACAGGGGATGATGGCTACACCTTC.

This clone appeared a single time. The chain couples TRBV9 to TRBJ2-2; D gene ambiguous. This CDR3 is 15 amino acids long. Germline V lookup: CDR1 SGDLS, CDR2 YYNGEE. The V gene lost 0 bases and the J gene lost 1 base, with 7 bases spanning the gap. The CDR3 loop reads CASSVGWGNTGELFF. The CDR3 DNA reads as TGTGCCAGCAGCGTAGGGTGGGGGAACACCGGGGAGCTGTTTTTT.

The chain links TRBV6-2 or TRBV6-3 to TRBJ2-1; TRBD1 matches 8 bases. This CDR3 has 16 amino acids. Germline CDR1 reads MNHEY; CDR2 reads SVGEGT. Trimming took 4 bases from V and 5 from J; bases not matched to a gene: 10. The CDR3 nucleotides are TGTGCCAGCAGTTCGTATGGGACAGGTTCCAACAATGAGCAGTTCTTC. This gives the protein CASSSYGTGSNNEQFF.

In this sample, this clone turned up once. V usage is TRBV27 and J usage is TRBJ2-7, with 7 bases fitting TRBD2. CDR3 size: 16 residues. The germline CDR1 and CDR2 sequences are MNHEY and SMNVEV (reference sequence). Trimming cost V 5 bases and J 1 base; bases outside gene matches: 11. This CDR3 is CASSHKAGSTSYEQYV. The CDR3 bases are TGTGCCAGCAGTCATAAAGCGGGATCCACGTCCTACGAGCAGTACGTC.

There are a few counts of this clone. The V and J genes are TRBV6-5 and TRBJ1-2; maybe TRBD1 (5 bases). This CDR3 region has 13 residues. Trimming shortened V by 6 bases and J by 5 bases, and 13 bases separated the two germline ends. The V gene's germline CDR1 is MNHEY and CDR2 SVGAGI. The CDR3 loop reads CASRLPDSYGYTF. CDR3 DNA sequence: TGTGCCAGCAGGCTCCCCGACAGTTATGGCTACACCTTC.

The V gene is TRBV19, the J gene TRBJ1-2, with D possibly TRBD1 on 5 matching bases. Germline CDR1 LNHDA, CDR2 SQIVND (reference sequence). The CDR3 consists of 15 residues. V was trimmed by 5 bases and J by 4 bases, leaving 17 bases between them. As DNA, the CDR3 is TGTGCCAGTAGTGGTGGACGGCGACAGTTCTATGGCTACACCTTC. Its protein product is CASSGGRRQFYGYTF.

Regarding this clone: The identical CDR3 is also encoded by other nucleotide sequences in the sample. The chain joins TRBV5-1 to TRBJ2-2, with D perhaps matching TRBD1 (5 bases). The V end was cut by 3 bases, the J end by 3 bases, with 6 bases between. There are 13 residues in the CDR3. Per the germline V gene, CDR1 is SGHRS and CDR2 is YFSETQ. CDR3: CASSSQDTGELFF. The CDR3 nucleotides are TGCGCCAGCAGCTCACAGGACACCGGGGAGCTGTTTTTT.

The chain recombines TRBV11-3 with TRBJ2-3; 7 positions agree with TRBD2. With V trimmed by 3 bases and J by 6 bases, 9 bases remained unmatched. The CDR3 loop spans 15 amino acids. Germline CDR1 reads SGHNT; CDR2 reads YENEEA. CDR3 nucleotide sequence: TGTGCCAGCAGCTTCGGTACATCGGGAGGCGATACGCAGTATTTT. This codes for CASSFGTSGGDTQYF.

The CDR3 loop is CASSVQGEGSGANVLTF. DNA for the CDR3: TGTGCCAGCAGCGTACAGGGGGAGGGCTCTGGGGCCAACGTCCTGACTTTC. The chain has TRBV9 and TRBJ2-6; possibly TRBD1 or TRBD2 for D (7 bases each). The V gene's germline CDR1 is SGDLS and CDR2 YYNGEE. Trimming stripped 1 base from V and 0 bases from J, with 11 bases between. This CDR3 spans 17 amino acids.

V is TRBV5-1 and J is TRBJ2-3; 9 bases agree with TRBD1. Germline CDR1 and CDR2: SGHRS and YFSETQ. CDR3 length: 17 amino acids. The V and J ends lost 1 base and 1 base, in that order; junction bases with no gene match: 7. CDR3 amino acids: CASSLRAGQGGTDTQYF. CDR3 nucleotides: TGCGCCAGCAGCTTGAGAGCGGGACAGGGCGGCACAGATACGCAGTATTTT.